The 15 T cell receptor beta chains presented below share a single source sample, sequenced in a study of T cells in Graves' hyperthyroidism and ophthalmopathy (dated by TCRdb to about 2019). The library was prepared using multiplex PCR. These reads were obtained on an Illumina HiSeq 2000. The TCR beta CDR3 regions were amplified from the RNA transcripts. The TCR CDR3 was subjected to a first round of RT-PCR using the HTBI primer set and the Qiagen OneStep RT-PCR kit. Starting from the raw public reads, TCRdb applied fastp trimming at Q25, assembled clones with MiXCR and retained in-frame beta chains. Rows with one shared CDR3 protein collapse into an entry with the most common genes and DNA. In this sample the table shows 410,000 or so distinct CDR3 sequences, 14% to 15% of which occur a single time. The biggest ten clones account for roughly 13% of the sample. Sequencing input: blood. The receptors originated from a young man with Graves' ophthalmopathy.

This clonotype was found a few times. This chain joins TRBV4-1 and TRBJ2-6; D might be TRBD2 (6 bases). The V end lost 6 bases, the J end lost 3 bases, and 12 bases lay between the germline ends. This CDR3 is built from 15 residues. Germline CDR1 reads MGHRA; CDR2 reads YSYEKL. CDR3 nucleotides: TGCGCCAGCAGTCTCCGAGCGGGTGGGGCCAACGTCCTGACTTTC. Protein: CASSLRAGGANVLTF.

In this sample, this clonotype turned up a few times. The V and J genes are TRBV7-9 and TRBJ1-2; tentative D call: TRBD1 (5 bases). The germline V gene encodes CDR1 SEHNR and CDR2 FQNEAQ (reference sequence). There are 17 residues in the CDR3. V lost 3 bases and J lost 0, with 17 bases in between. CDR3: CASSLTRVGDPNYGYTF. CDR3 nucleotide sequence: TGTGCCAGCAGCTTGACCAGGGTAGGGGATCCTAACTATGGCTACACCTTC.

This clonotype has ten or more counts. The gene calls are TRBV12-3 or TRBV12-4 and TRBJ2-6, with D hard to call. Between the trimmed V and J ends, which lost 2 bases and 0 bases, there was a span of 5 bases. This CDR3 comprises 15 residues. CDR3: CASSLSTSGANVLTF. As DNA, the CDR3 is TGTGCCAGCAGTTTAAGCACCTCTGGGGCCAACGTCCTGACTTTC.

The chain carries TRBV10-3 and TRBJ2-7; 7 nucleotides agree with TRBD1. Germline V gene sequence: CDR1 ENHRY, CDR2 SYGVKD. The CDR3 consists of 15 residues. Trimming removed 4 bases from V and 2 bases from J; junction bases left unmatched: 8. As DNA, the CDR3 is TGTGCCATCAGTGGGTCGTTAGACAGGGCCTACGAGCAGTACTTC. Amino acid sequence: CAISGSLDRAYEQYF.

This clonotype has more than one count but fewer than ten. The chain uses TRBV12-5 and TRBJ2-3; D ambiguous. V shed 3 bases and J shed 5 bases, with 6 bases lying between them. The CDR3 runs 12 residues. Germline CDR1 is LGHNT and CDR2 is FRNRAP. The CDR3 region is CASGLGQDTQYF. The CDR3 DNA reads TGTGCTAGTGGTTTAGGTCAAGATACGCAGTATTTT.

This clonotype has only a few counts. The chain is built from TRBV6-1 and TRBJ1-2, with D perhaps TRBD1 (5 bases). V lost 6 bases to trimming and J lost 5 bases, with 13 bases between them. The germline V gene has CDR1 MNHNS and CDR2 SASEGT. The CDR3 consists of 13 residues. This chain's CDR3 is CASSRDVGYGYTF. The CDR3 coding sequence is TGTGCCAGCAGCCGGGACGTGGGATATGGCTACACCTTC.

The rearrangement joins TRBV7-2 to TRBJ2-3, with TRBD2 matching over 7 bases. CDR1 is SGHTA and CDR2 is FQGNSA in the germline V gene. There are 14 residues in the CDR3. J gave up 5 bases and V 5 bases, and 7 bases lay outside the gene matches. In nucleotides, the CDR3 is TGTGCCAGCAGCACGTCTAGCGGTGGAGATACGCAGTATTTT. Amino acids: CASSTSSGGDTQYF.

The chain is built from TRBV12-3 or TRBV12-4 and TRBJ1-2, with no clear D. Deletions cut 5 bases from V and 9 bases from J, with 34 bases between. There are 19 residues in the CDR3. The CDR3 DNA sequence: TGTGCCAGCAGTGTCGGGATTGTTGGTTACTCCCAAAGTCCTCTACGCTACACCTTC. Encoded protein: CASSVGIVGYSQSPLRYTF.

The sample holds many counts of this clonotype. The V and J genes are TRBV7-9 and TRBJ1-2; a possible D gene is TRBD1 (5 bases). Germline V CDR1 and CDR2: SEHNR, FQNEAQ (reference sequence). Trimming cost V 7 bases and J 3 bases, with 18 bases left between them. The CDR3 contains 15 residues. The CDR3 region has the DNA TGTGCCAGCACCCAAGAACGGGGGAATGACTATGGCTACACCTTC. As protein: CASTQERGNDYGYTF.

This clonotype was seen a few times. The rearrangement links TRBV3-1 to TRBJ1-4; unclear D gene. The V end lost 0 bases, the J end lost 8 bases, and 4 bases lay between the germline ends. Germline lookup yields CDR1 LGHDT and CDR2 YNNKEL (reference sequence). The CDR3 is 12 residues long. CDR3 sequence: CASSQEWEKLFF. CDR3 in DNA: TGTGCCAGCAGCCAAGAGTGGGAAAAACTGTTTTTT.

This clonotype occurred many times. CDR3 sequence (DNA): TGTGCCAGCAGTTTCTCATCGCCGAGCTCCTACAATGAGCAGTTCTTC. It translates to CASSFSSPSSYNEQFF. The rearrangement uses TRBV12-3 or TRBV12-4 and TRBJ2-1; D not certain. The CDR3 sequence is 16 residues long. Trimming removed 3 bases at V and 0 bases at J, with 12 bases between.

This clonotype was picked up many times. This chain connects TRBV6-1 to TRBJ2-3; D is ambiguous. This CDR3 has 11 amino acids. In germline, CDR1 is MNHNS, CDR2 SASEGT. The V gene lost 8 bases and the J gene lost 6 bases, with 9 bases spanning the gap. The CDR3 region is CASREEDTQYF. DNA for the CDR3: TGTGCCAGCCGAGAAGAGGATACGCAGTATTTT.

This clonotype came up many times. The rearrangement links TRBV18 to TRBJ1-1; weak D call: TRBD1 (6 bases). Deletions cut 3 bases from V and 5 bases from J, with 13 bases between. The CDR3 totals 14 residues. Germline CDR1 and CDR2: KGHSH and LQKENI. CDR3 nucleotide sequence: TGTGCCAGCTCACCTGACCTCCAGGGGACTGAAGCTTTCTTT. Protein sequence: CASSPDLQGTEAFF.

The J gene is TRBJ1-3, the V gene TRBV29-1, with a tentative D call TRBD1 (5 bases). V lost 5 bases and J lost 0, with 8 bases in between. The CDR3 totals 13 residues. Germline values: CDR1 SQVTM, CDR2 ANQGSEA. CDR3 nucleotide sequence: TGCAGCGTTTCAGGGCTCTCTGGAAACACCATATATTTT. Amino acids: CSVSGLSGNTIYF.

The V call is TRBV27, the J call TRBJ2-1, with D unresolved. The CDR3 sequence is 14 residues long. The germline V and J ends were trimmed by 5 bases and 6 bases, with 14 bases remaining between them. Germline V gene lookup returns CDR1 MNHEY and CDR2 SMNVEV (reference sequence). This CDR3 is CASSHLGAGNEQFF. DNA of the CDR3: TGTGCCAGCAGTCACCTGGGCGCCGGCAATGAGCAGTTCTTC.